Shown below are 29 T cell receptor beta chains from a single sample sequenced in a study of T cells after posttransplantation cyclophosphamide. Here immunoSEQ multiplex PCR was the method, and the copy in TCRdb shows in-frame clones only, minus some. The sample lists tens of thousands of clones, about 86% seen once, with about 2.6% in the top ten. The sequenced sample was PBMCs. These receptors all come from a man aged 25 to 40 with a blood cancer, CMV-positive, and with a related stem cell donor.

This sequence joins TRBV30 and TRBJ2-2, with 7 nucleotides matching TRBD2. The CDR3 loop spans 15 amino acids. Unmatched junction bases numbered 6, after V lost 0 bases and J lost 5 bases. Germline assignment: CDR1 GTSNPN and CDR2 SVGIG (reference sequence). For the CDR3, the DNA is TGTGCCTGGAGTGTGCTAGCGGATGGGACCGGGGAGCTGTTTTTT. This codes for CAWSVLADGTGELFF.

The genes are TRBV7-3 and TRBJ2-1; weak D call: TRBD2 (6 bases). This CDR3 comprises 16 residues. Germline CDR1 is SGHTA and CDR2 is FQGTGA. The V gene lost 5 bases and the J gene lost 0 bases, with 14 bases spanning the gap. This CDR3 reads CASSPGPGSSYNEQFF. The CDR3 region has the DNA TGTGCCAGCAGCCCGGGGCCCGGGAGCTCCTACAATGAGCAGTTCTTC.

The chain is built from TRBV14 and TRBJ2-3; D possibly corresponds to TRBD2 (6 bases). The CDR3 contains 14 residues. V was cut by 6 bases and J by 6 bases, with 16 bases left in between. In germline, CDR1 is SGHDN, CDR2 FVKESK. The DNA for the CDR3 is TGTGCCAGCAGTCCACTCACTAGCAGGGATACGCAGTATTTT. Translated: CASSPLTSRDTQYF.

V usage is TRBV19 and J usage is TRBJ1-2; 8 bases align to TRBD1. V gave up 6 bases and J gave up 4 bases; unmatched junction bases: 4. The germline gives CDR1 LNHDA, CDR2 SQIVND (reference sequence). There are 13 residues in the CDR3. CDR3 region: CASRQGGGYGYTF. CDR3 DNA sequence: TGTGCCAGTAGACAGGGGGGCGGCTATGGCTACACCTTC.

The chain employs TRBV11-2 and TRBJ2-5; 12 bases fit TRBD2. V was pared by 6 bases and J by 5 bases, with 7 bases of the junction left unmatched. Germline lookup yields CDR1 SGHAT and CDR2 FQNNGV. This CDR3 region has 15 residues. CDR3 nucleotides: TGTGCCAGCAGGTTAACTAGCGGGAGGTCTGAGACCCAGTACTTC. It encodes CASRLTSGRSETQYF.

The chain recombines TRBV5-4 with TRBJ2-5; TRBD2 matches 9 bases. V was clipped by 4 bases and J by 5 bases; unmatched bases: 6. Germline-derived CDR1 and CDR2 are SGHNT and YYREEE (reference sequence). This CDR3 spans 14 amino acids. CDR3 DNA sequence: TGTGCCAGCAGCATAGCGGGAGCCGGGGAGACCCAGTACTTC. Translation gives CASSIAGAGETQYF.

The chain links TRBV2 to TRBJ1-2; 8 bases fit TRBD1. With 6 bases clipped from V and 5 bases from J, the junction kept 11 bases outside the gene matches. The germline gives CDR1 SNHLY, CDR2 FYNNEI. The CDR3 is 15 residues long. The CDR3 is CASSPRGQGGYGYTF. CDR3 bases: TGTGCCAGCAGCCCAAGAGGACAGGGTGGATATGGCTACACCTTC. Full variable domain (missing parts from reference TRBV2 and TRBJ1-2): EPEVTQTPSHQVTQMGQEVILRCVPISNHLYFYWYRQILGQKVEFLVSFYNNEISEKSEIFDDQFSVERPDGSNFTLKIRSTKLEDSAMYFCASSPRGQGGYGYTFGSGTRLTVV.

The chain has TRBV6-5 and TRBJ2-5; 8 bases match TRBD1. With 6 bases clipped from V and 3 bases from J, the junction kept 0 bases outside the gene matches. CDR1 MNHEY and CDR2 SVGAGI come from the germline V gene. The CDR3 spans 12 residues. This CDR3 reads CASRTGEETQYF. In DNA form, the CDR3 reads TGTGCCAGCAGGACAGGGGAAGAGACCCAGTACTTC.

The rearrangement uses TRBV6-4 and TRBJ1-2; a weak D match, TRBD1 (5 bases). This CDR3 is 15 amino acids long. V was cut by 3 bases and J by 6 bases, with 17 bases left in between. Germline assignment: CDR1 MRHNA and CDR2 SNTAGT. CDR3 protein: CASSDRGGTIDGYTF. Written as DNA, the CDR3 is TGTGCCAGCAGTGATAGGGGAGGGACCATCGATGGCTACACCTTC.

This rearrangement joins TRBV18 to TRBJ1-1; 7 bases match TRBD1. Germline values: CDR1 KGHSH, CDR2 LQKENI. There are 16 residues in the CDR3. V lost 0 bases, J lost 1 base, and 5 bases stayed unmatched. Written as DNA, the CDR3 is TGTGCCAGCTCACCACCTAGTAGACAGGGGAACACTGAAGCTTTCTTT. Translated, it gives CASSPPSRQGNTEAFF.

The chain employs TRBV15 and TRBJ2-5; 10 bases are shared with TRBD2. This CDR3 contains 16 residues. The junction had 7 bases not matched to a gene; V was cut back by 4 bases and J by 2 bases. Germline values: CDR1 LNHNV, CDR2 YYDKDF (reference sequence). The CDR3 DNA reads TGTGCCACCAGCACCAGGACTAGCGGCCCACAAGAGACCCAGTACTTC. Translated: CATSTRTSGPQETQYF.

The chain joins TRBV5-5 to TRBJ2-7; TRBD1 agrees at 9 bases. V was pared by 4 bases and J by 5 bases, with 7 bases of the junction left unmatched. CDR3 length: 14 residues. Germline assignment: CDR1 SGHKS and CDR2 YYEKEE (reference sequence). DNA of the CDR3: TGTGCCAGCAGCGGGGACAGGGTTCCCCACGAGCAGTACTTC. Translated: CASSGDRVPHEQYF.

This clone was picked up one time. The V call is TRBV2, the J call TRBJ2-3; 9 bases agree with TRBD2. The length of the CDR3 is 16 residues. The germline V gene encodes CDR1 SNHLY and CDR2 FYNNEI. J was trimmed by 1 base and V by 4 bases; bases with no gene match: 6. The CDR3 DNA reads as TGTGCCAGCAGTGGATCTAGCGGGGTGCGCACAGATACGCAGTATTTT. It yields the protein CASSGSSGVRTDTQYF.

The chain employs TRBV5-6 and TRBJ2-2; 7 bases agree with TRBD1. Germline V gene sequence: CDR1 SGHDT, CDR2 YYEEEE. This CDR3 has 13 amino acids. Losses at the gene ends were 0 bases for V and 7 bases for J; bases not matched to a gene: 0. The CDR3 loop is CASSLDRGGELFF. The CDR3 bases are TGTGCCAGCAGCTTGGACAGGGGCGGGGAGCTGTTTTTT.

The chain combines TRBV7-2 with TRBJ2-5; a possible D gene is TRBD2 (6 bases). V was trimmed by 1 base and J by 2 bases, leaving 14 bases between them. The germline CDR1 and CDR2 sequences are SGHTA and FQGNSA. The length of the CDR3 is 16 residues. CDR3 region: CASSLVLIAAQETQYF. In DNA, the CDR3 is TGTGCCAGCAGCTTAGTCCTAATAGCGGCACAAGAGACCCAGTACTTC.

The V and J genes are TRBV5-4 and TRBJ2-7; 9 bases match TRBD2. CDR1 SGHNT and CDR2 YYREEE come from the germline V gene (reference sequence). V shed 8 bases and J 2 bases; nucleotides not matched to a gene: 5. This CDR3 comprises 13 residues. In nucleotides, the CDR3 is TGTGCCAGTTCGACTAGCGGCACCTACGAGCAGTACTTC. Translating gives CASSTSGTYEQYF. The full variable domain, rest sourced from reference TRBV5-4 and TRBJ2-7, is ETGVTQSPTHLIKTRGQQVTLRCSSQSGHNTVSWYQQALGQGPQFIFQYYREEENGRGNFPPRFSGLQFPNYSSELNVNALELDDSALYLCASSTSGTYEQYFGPGTRLTVT.

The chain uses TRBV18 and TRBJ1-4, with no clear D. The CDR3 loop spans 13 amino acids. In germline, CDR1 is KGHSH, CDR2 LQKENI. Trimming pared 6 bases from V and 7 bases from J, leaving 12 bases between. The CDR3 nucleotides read TGTGCCAGCTCCCCGGGTTTGAGTGAAAAACTGTTTTTT. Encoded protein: CASSPGLSEKLFF. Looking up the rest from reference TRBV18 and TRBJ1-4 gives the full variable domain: NAGVMQNPRHLVRRRGQEARLRCSPMKGHSHVYWYRQLPEEGLKFMVYLQKENIIDESGMPKERFSAEFPKEGPSILRIQQVVRGDSAAYFCASSPGLSEKLFFGSGTQLSVL.

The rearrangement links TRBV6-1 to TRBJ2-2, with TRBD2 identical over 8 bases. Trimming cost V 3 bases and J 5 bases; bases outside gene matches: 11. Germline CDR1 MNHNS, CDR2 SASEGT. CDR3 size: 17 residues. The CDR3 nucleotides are TGTGCCAGCAGTGATTGGGCGGGGACTAGAGCGACCGGGGAGCTGTTTTTT. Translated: CASSDWAGTRATGELFF.

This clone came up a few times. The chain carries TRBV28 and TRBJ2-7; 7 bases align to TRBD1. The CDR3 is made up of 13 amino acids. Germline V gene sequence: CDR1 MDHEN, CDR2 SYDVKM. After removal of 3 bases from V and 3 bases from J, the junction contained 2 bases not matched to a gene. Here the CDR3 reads CASSFGQDYEQYF. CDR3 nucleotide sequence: TGTGCCAGCAGTTTCGGACAGGACTACGAGCAGTACTTC.

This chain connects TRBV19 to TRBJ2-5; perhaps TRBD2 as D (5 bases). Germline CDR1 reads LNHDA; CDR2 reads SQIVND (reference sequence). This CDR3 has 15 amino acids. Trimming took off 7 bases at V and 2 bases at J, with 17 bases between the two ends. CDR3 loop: CASTSLHSGQETQYF. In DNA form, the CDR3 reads TGTGCCAGTACATCGTTACATTCGGGGCAAGAGACCCAGTACTTC.

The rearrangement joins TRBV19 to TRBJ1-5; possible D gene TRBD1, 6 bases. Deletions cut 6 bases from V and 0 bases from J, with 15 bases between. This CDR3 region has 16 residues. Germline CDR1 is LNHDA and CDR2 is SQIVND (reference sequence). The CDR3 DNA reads TGTGCCAGTAGCCGCCGACAGGCGATTAGCAATCAGCCCCAGCATTTT. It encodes CASSRRQAISNQPQHF.

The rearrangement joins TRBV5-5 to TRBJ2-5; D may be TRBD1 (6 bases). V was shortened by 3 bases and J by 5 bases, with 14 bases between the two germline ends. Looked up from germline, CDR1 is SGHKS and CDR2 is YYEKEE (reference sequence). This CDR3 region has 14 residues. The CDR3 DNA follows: TGTGCCAGCAGCTCCCCCACAGGGACGGAGACCCAGTACTTC. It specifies CASSSPTGTETQYF.

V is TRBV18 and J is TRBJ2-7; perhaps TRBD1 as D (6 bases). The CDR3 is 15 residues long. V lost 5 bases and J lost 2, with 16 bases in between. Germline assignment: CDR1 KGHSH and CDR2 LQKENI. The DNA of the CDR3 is TGTGCCAGCTCAGCCGGACAGAGAGTTACCTACGAGCAGTACTTC. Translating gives CASSAGQRVTYEQYF.

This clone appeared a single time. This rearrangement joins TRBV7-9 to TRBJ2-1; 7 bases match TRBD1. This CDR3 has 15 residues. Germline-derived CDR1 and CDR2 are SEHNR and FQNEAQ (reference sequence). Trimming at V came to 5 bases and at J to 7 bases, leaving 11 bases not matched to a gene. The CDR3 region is CASSRGQRTGNEQFF. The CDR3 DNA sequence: TGTGCCAGCAGCCGCGGACAGAGGACAGGAAATGAGCAGTTCTTC.

This CDR3 reads CASSVGGQPQHF. DNA for the CDR3: TGTGCCAGCAGTGTGGGAGGCCAGCCCCAGCATTTT. The gene calls are TRBV28 and TRBJ1-5; D is unresolved. Germline V gene lookup returns CDR1 MDHEN and CDR2 SYDVKM. The CDR3 contains 12 residues. V lost 5 bases and J lost 7, with 9 bases in between. The complete variable domain, with remaining parts taken from reference TRBV28 and TRBJ1-5, reads DVKVTQSSRYLVKRTGEKVFLECVQDMDHENMFWYRQDPGLGLRLIYFSYDVKMKEKGDIPEGYSVSREKKERFSLILESASTNQTSMYLCASSVGGQPQHFGDGTRLSIL.

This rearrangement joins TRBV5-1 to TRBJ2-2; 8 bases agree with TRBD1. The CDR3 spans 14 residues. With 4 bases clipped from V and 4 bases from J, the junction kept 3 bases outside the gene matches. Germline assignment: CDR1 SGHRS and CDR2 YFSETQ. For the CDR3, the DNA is TGCGCCAGCAGCCCCGGACAGGGCACCGGGGAGCTGTTTTTT. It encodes CASSPGQGTGELFF.

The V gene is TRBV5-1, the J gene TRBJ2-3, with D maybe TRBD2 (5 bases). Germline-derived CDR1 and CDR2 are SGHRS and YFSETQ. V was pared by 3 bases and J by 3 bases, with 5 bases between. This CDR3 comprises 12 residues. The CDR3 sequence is CASSSGTDTQYF. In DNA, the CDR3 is TGCGCCAGCAGCTCGGGGACAGATACGCAGTATTTT.

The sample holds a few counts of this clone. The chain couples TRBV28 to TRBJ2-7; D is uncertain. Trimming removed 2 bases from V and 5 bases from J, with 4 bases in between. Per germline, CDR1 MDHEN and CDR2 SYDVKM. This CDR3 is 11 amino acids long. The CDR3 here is CASSLADEQYF. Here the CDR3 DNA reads TGTGCCAGCAGTTTAGCGGACGAGCAGTACTTC. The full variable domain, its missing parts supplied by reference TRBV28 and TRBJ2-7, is DVKVTQSSRYLVKRTGEKVFLECVQDMDHENMFWYRQDPGLGLRLIYFSYDVKMKEKGDIPEGYSVSREKKERFSLILESASTNQTSMYLCASSLADEQYFGPGTRLTVT.

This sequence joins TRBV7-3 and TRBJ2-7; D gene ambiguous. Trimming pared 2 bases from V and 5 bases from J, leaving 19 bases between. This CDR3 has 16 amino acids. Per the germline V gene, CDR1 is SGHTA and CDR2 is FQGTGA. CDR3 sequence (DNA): TGTGCCAGCAGCTTACCGCTCTCGAGAGGCCCAGACGAGCAGTACTTC. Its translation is CASSLPLSRGPDEQYF. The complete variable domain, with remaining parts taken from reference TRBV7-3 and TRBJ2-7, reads GAGVSQTPSNKVTEKGKYVELRCDPISGHTALYWYRQSLGQGPEFLIYFQGTGAADDSGLPNDRFFAVRPEGSVSTLKIQRTERGDSAVYLCASSLPLSRGPDEQYFGPGTRLTVT.